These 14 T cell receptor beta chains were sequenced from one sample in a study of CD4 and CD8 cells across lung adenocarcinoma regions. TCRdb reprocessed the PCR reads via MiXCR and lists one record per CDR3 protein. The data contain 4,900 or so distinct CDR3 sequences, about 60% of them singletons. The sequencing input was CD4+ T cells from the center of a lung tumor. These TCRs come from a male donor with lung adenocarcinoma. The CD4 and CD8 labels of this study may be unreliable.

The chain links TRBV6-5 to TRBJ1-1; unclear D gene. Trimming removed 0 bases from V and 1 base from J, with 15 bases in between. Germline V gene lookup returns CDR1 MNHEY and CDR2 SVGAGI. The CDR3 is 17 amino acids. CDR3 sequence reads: CASSYSRSSPGNTEAFF. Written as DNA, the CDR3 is TGTGCCAGCAGTTACTCGAGGTCCAGTCCGGGGAACACTGAAGCTTTCTTT.

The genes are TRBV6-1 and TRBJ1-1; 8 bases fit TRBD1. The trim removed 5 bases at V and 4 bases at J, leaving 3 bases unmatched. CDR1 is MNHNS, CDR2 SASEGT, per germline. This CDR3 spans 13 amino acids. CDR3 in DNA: TGTGCCAGCAGTCATCAGGGGGCCACTGAAGCTTTCTTT. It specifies CASSHQGATEAFF.

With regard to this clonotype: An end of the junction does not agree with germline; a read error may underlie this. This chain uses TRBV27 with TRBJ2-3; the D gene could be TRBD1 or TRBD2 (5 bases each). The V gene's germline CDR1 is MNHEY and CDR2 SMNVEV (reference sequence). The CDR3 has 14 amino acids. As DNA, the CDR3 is TGTGGCGGCACGGGGCTGTCTGCCACAGATACGCAGTATTTC. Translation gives CGGTGLSATDTQYF.

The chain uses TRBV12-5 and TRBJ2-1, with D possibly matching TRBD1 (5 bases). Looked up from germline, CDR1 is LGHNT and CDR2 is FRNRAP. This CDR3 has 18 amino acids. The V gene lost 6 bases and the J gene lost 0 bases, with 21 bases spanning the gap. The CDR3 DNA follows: TGTGCTAGTGGAATGGGGATGCCCTGGGGCAGCTCCTACAATGAGCAGTTCTTC. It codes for CASGMGMPWGSSYNEQFF.

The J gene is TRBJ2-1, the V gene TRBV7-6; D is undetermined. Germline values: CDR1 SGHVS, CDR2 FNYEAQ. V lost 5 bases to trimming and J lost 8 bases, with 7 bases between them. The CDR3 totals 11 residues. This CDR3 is CASSTRDEQFF. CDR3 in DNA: TGTGCCAGCAGCACCAGAGATGAGCAGTTCTTC.

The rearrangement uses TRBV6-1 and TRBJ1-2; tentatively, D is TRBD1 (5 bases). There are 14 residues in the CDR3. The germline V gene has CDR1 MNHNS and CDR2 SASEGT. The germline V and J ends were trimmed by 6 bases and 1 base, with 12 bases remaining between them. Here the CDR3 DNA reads TGTGCCAGCAGCCTTGACAGTAATAACTATGGCTACACCTTC. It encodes CASSLDSNNYGYTF.

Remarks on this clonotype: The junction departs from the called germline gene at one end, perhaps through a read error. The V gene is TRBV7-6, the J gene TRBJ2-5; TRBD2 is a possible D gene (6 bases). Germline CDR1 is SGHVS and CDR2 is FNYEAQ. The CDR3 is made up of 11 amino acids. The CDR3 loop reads CATSTGTAQYF. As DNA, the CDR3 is TGTGCCACCAGCACCGGGACTGCGCAGTACTTT. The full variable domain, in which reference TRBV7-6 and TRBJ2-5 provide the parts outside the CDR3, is GAGVSQSPRYKVTKRGQDVALRCDPISGHVSLYWYRQALGQGPEFLTYFNYEAQQDKSGLPNDRFSAERPEGSISTLTIQRTEQRDSAMYRCATSTGTAQYFGPGTRLLVL.

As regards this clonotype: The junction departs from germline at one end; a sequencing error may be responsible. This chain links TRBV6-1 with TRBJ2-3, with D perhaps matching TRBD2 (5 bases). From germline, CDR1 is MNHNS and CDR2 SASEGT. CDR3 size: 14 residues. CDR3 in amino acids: CAGSAQADQDTQYF. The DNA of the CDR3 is TGTGCGGGGAGTGCTCAGGCCGACCAAGATACGCAGTATTTC.

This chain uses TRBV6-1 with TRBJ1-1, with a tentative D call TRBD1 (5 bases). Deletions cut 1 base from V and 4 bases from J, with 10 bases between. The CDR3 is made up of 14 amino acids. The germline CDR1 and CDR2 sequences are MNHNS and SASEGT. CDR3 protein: CASSEEKRGTEAFF. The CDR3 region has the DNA TGTGCCAGCAGTGAAGAAAAAAGGGGCACTGAAGCTTTCTTT.

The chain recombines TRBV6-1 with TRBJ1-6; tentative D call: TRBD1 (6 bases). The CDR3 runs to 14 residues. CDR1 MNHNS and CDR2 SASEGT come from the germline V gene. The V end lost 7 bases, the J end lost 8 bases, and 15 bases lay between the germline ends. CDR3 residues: CASTRGHLDSPLHF. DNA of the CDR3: TGTGCCAGCACCCGGGGACACCTTGATTCACCCCTCCACTTT.

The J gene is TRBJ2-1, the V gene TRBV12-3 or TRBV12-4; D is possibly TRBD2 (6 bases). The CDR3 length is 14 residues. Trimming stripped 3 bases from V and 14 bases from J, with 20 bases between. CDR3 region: CASSFGSGGRRKFF. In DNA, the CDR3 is TGTGCCAGCAGTTTCGGGAGTGGGGGGAGAAGAAAGTTCTTC.

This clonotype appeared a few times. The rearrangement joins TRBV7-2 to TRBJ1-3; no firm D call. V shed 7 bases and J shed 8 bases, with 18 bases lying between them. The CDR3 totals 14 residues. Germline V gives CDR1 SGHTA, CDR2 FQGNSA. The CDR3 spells CASTLLPNGDTIYF. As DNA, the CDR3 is TGTGCCAGCACCTTGCTTCCCAATGGGGACACCATATATTTT.

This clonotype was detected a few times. The CDR3 region has the DNA TGTGCCAGCAGCATCCGGGACAGCAGTTTCTATGGCTACACCTTC. Residues: CASSIRDSSFYGYTF. The chain links TRBV7-2 to TRBJ1-2; TRBD1 aligns across 7 bases. This CDR3 has 15 amino acids. Germline V gene data show CDR1 as SGHTA and CDR2 as FQGNSA. Trimming at V came to 5 bases and at J to 4 bases, leaving 10 bases not matched to a gene. Filled out from reference TRBV7-2 and TRBJ1-2, the complete variable domain reads GAGVSQSPSNKVTEKGKDVELRCDPISGHTALYWYRQSLGQGLEFLIYFQGNSAPDKSGLPSDRFSAERTGGSVSTLTIQRTQQEDSAVYLCASSIRDSSFYGYTFGSGTRLTVV.

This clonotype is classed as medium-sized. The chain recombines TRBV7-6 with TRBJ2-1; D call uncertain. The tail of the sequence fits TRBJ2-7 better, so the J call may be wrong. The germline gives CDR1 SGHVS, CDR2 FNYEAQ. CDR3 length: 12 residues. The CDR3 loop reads CASSLVSYEQYF. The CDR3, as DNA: TGTGCCAGCAGCTTAGTTTCCTACGAGCAGTACTTC.